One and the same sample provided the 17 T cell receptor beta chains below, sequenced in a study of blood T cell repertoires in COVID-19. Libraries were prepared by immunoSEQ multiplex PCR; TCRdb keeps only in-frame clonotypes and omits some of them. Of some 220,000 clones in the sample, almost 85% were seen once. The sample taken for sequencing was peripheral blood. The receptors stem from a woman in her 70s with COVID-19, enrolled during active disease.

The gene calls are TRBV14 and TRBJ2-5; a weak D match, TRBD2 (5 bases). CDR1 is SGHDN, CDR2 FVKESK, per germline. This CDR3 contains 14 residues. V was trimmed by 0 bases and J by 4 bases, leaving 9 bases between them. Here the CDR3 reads CASSQERTVETQYF. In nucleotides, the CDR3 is TGTGCCAGCAGCCAAGAGCGGACTGTAGAGACCCAGTACTTC.

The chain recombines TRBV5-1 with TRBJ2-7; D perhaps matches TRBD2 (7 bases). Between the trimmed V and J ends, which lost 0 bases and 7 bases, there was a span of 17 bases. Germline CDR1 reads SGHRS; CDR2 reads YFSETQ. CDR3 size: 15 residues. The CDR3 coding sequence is TGCGCCAGCAGCTTGGAACAGGGAGGGCTAGCGGAGCAGTACTTC. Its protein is CASSLEQGGLAEQYF.

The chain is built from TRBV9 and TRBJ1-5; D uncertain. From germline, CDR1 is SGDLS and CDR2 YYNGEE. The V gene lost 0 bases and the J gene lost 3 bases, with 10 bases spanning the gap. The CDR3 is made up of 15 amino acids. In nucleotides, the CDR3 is TGTGCCAGCAGCGTAGGGGAGCTAGACAATCAGCCCCAGCATTTT. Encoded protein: CASSVGELDNQPQHF.

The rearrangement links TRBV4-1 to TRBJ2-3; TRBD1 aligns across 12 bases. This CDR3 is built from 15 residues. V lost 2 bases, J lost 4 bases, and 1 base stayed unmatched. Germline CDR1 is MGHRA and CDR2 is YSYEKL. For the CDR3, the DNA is TGCGCCAGCAGCCAAAGGGACAGGGGGCCAGATACGCAGTATTTT. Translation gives CASSQRDRGPDTQYF.

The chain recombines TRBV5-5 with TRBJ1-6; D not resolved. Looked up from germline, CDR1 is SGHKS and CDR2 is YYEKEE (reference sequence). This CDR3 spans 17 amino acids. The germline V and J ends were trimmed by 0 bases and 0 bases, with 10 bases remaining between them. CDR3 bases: TGTGCCAGCAGCTTGGTATCGGAGAGCTCCTATAATTCACCCCTCCACTTT. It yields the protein CASSLVSESSYNSPLHF. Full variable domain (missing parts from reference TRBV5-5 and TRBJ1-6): DAGVTQSPTHLIKTRGQQVTLRCSPISGHKSVSWYQQVLGQGPQFIFQYYEKEERGRGNFPDRFSARQFPNYSSELNVNALLLGDSALYLCASSLVSESSYNSPLHFGNGTRLTVT.

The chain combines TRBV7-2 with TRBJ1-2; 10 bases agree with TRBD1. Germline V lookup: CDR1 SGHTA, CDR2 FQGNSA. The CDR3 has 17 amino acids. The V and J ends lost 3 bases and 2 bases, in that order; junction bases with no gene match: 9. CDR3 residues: CASSLNRDRGENYGYTF. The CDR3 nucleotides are TGTGCCAGCAGCTTGAACCGGGACAGGGGCGAGAACTATGGCTACACCTTC.

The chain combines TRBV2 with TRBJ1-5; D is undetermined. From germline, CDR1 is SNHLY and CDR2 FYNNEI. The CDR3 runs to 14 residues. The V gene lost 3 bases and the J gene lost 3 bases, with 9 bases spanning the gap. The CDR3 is CASSEWRVNQPQHF. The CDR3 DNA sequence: TGTGCCAGCAGTGAGTGGAGGGTCAATCAGCCCCAGCATTTT.

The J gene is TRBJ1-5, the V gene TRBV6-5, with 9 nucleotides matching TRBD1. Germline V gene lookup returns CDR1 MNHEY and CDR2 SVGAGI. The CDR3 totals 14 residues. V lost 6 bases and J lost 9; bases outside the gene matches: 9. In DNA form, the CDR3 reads TGTGCCAGCAGCGTAGACAGGGGGTTCTGGCCCCAGCATTTT. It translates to CASSVDRGFWPQHF.

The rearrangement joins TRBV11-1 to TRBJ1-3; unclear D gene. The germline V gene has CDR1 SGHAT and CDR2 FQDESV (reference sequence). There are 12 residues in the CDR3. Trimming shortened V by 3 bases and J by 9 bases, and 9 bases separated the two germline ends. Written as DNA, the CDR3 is TGTGCCAGCAGCTTGCGGGAAAGCACCATATATTTT. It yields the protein CASSLRESTIYF. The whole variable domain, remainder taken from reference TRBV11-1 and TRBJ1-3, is EAEVAQSPRYKITEKSQAVAFWCDPISGHATLYWYRQILGQGPELLVQFQDESVVDDSQLPKDRFSAERLKGVDSTLKIQPAELGDSAMYLCASSLRESTIYFGEGSWLTVV.

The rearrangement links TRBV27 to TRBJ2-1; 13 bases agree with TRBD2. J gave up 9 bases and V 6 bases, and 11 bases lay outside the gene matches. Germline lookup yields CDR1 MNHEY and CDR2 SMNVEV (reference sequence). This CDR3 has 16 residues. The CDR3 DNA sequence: TGTGCCAGCAGCGTGGTACTAGCGGGAGGGCCGGTTGAGCAGTTCTTC. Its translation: CASSVVLAGGPVEQFF.

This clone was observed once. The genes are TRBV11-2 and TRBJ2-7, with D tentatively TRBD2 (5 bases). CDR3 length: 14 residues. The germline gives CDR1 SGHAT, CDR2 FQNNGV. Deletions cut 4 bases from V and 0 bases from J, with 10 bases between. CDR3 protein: CASSSLVSSYEQYF. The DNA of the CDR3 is TGTGCCAGCAGCTCACTAGTTAGCTCCTACGAGCAGTACTTC.

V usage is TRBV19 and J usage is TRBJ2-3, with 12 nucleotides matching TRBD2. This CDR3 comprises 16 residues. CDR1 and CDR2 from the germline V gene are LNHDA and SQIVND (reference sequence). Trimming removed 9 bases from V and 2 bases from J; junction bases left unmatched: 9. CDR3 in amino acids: CASKTSGGRYTDTQYF. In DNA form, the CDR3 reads TGTGCCAGCAAGACTAGCGGGGGCCGGTACACAGATACGCAGTATTTT.

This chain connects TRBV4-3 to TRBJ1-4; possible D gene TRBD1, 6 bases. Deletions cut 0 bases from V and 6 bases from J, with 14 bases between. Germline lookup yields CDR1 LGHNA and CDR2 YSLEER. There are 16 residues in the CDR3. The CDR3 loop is CASSQDPPGADEKLFF. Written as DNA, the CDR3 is TGCGCCAGCAGCCAAGACCCTCCAGGGGCGGATGAAAAACTGTTTTTT.

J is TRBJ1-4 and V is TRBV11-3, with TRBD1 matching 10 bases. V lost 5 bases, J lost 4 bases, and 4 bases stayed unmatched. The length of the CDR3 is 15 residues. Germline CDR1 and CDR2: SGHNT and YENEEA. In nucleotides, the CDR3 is TGTGCCAGCAGCGATCGGACAGGGGGTAATGAAAAACTGTTTTTT. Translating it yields CASSDRTGGNEKLFF.

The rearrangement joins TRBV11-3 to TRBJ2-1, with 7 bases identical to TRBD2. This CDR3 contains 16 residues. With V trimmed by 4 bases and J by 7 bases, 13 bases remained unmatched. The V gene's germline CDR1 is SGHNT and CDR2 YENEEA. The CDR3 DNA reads TGTGCCAGCAGCTCCCGGCCGGGCGGGGGTTATAATGAGCAGTTCTTC. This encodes CASSSRPGGGYNEQFF. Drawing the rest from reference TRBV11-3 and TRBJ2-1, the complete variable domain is EAGVVQSPRYKIIEKKQPVAFWCNPISGHNTLYWYLQNLGQGPELLIRYENEEAVDDSQLPKDRFSAERLKGVDSTLKIQPAELGDSAVYLCASSSRPGGGYNEQFFGPGTRLTVL.

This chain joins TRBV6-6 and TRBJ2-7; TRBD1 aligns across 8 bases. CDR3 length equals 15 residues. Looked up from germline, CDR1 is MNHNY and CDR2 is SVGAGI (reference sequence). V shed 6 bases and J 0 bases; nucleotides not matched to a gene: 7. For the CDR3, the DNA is TGTGCCAGCAGCCCCCGGGACAGGAGCTCCTACGAGCAGTACTTC. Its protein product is CASSPRDRSSYEQYF.

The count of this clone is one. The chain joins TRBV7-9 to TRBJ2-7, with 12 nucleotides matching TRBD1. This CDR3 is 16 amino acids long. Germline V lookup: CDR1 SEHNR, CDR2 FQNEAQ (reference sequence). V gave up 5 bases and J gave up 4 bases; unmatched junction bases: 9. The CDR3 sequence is CASSLSAGQGAYEQYF. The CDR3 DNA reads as TGTGCCAGCAGCCTATCTGCGGGACAGGGGGCGTACGAGCAGTACTTC.